These T cell receptor beta chains were read from a single sample in a study of regulatory T cells in long-lasting Graves disease. A single record per CDR3 protein comes from TCRdb applying MiXCR to the multiplex PCR reads. The profile shows about 400,000 distinct CDR3 sequences, about 20% of them singletons. Specimen: peripheral blood mononuclear cells (PBMCs), collected when the disease was refractory, from a patient treated with antithyroid drugs. The receptors were sampled from a female donor with Graves disease. CDR3s include the opening cysteine and the closing phenylalanine or tryptophan. Each record gives: J gene, D gene, clone size, V gene, CDR3 protein, CDR3 DNA. D genes are given only for firm matches. Part of the rows lack a size; the others show once, few, many or a class for expanded clones.

>TRBJ2-7|.|many|TRBV28
CASSTFVTGYEQYF
TGTGCCAGCAGTACCTTCGTTACCGGATACGAGCAGTACTTC
>TRBJ2-5|.|few|TRBV5-1
CASSPYRERTETQYF
TGCGCCAGCAGCCCCTACCGGGAGAGGACAGAGACCCAGTACTTC
>TRBJ1-2|.|many|TRBV30
CAWSVGVGIDGYTF
TGTGCCTGGAGTGTAGGCGTGGGGATAGATGGCTACACCTTC
>TRBJ2-7|.|many|TRBV6-1
CASSLGRDYEQYF
TGTGCCAGCAGTCTGGGGAGAGATTACGAGCAGTACTTC
>TRBJ2-2|.|few|TRBV12-3/TRBV12-4
CASSPGGDTHAAWGTGELFF
TGTGCCAGCAGCCCGGGGGGCGACACGCACGCGGCCTGGGGAACCGGGGAGCTGTTTTTT
>TRBJ1-4|.|.|TRBV14
CASSQGDATTEKLFF
TGTGCCAGCAGCCAAGGGGACGCGACCACTGAAAAACTGTTTTTT
>TRBJ1-2|.|.|TRBV7-9
CASKLDDYYGYTF
TGTGCCAGCAAACTGGACGACTACTATGGCTACACCTTC
>TRBJ1-1|.|few|TRBV18
CASSPPGQPEAFF
TGTGCCAGCTCACCACCGGGGCAGCCTGAAGCTTTCTTT
>TRBJ2-7|.|.|TRBV6-5
CASSYSTGELEKPWEQYF
TGTGCCAGCAGTTACTCAACAGGTGAGCTCGAGAAGCCGTGGGAGCAGTACTTC
>TRBJ2-7|.|few|TRBV6-1
CASSPTGRFGYEQYF
TGTGCCAGCAGTCCCACTGGCAGGTTCGGTTACGAGCAGTACTTC
>TRBJ1-2|TRBD1|.|TRBV11-2
CASSPGGAGGYTF
TGTGCCAGCAGCCCAGGGGGCGCGGGAGGCTACACCTTC
>TRBJ1-1|.|many|TRBV6-1
CASKISTGTEAFF
TGTGCCAGCAAAATCTCCACGGGGACTGAAGCTTTCTTT
>TRBJ1-5|.|.|TRBV30
CAWSTGIRQPQHF
TGTGCCTGGAGTACAGGGATACGACAGCCCCAGCATTTT
>TRBJ2-5|.|many|TRBV28
CASSLTAWSEETQYF
TGTGCCAGCAGTTTAACGGCCTGGAGCGAAGAGACCCAGTACTTC
>TRBJ1-1|TRBD1|few|TRBV5-5
CASSFPDREAEAFF
TGTGCCAGCAGCTTCCCGGACAGGGAGGCTGAAGCTTTCTTT
>TRBJ1-1|.|many|TRBV6-1
CASNWKRGTEAFF
TGTGCCAGCAACTGGAAAAGGGGCACTGAAGCTTTCTTT
>TRBJ1-3|.|.|TRBV30
CALDSFQSSGNTIYF
TGTGCCTTGGACAGCTTCCAATCCTCTGGAAACACCATATATTTT
>TRBJ2-5|TRBD1|few|TRBV19
CASSPDRGSMETQYF
TGTGCCAGTAGTCCGGACAGGGGAAGTATGGAGACCCAGTACTTC
>TRBJ2-4|TRBD2|many|TRBV12-3/TRBV12-4
CASSSREGPNIQYF
TGTGCCAGCAGTTCGCGGGAGGGCCCAAACATTCAGTACTTC
>TRBJ2-7|TRBD1|many|TRBV10-3
CAIRRQGEGYEQYF
TGTGCCATCAGGAGACAGGGGGAGGGCTACGAGCAGTACTTC
>TRBJ1-2|.|.|TRBV27
CASGWPSLYGYTF
TGTGCCAGCGGATGGCCGAGCCTCTATGGCTACACCTTC
>TRBJ1-2|.|.|TRBV20-1
CSARGQANYGYTF
TGCAGTGCTAGAGGACAGGCTAACTATGGCTACACCTTC
>TRBJ2-7|.|many|TRBV28
CASSLFGESYEQYF
TGTGCCAGCAGTTTATTTGGGGAATCCTACGAGCAGTACTTC
>TRBJ2-2|.|.|TRBV6-5
CASSYSFGQNTGELFF
TGTGCCAGCAGTTACTCGTTCGGACAAAACACCGGGGAGCTGTTTTTT
>TRBJ1-3|.|.|TRBV6-2/TRBV6-3
CASRPTGSGNTIYF
TGTGCCAGCAGGCCCACAGGCTCTGGAAACACCATATATTTT
>TRBJ1-4|.|many|TRBV20-1
CSARVEEKLFF
TGCAGTGCTAGAGTTGAGGAAAAACTGTTTTTT
>TRBJ2-1|.|many|TRBV10-3
CAIRRDYPGDEQFF
TGTGCCATCAGGAGGGACTACCCAGGGGATGAGCAGTTCTTC
>TRBJ1-1|.|few|TRBV29-1
CSVGREATEAFF
TGCAGCGTTGGTCGGGAGGCCACTGAAGCTTTCTTT
>TRBJ2-1|.|.|TRBV5-1
CASRTDNEQFF
TGCGCCAGTCGGACGGACAATGAGCAGTTCTTC
>TRBJ1-2|.|many|TRBV6-1
CASRMGGYGYTF
TGTGCCAGCAGGATGGGGGGGTATGGCTACACCTTC
>TRBJ2-7|TRBD2|.|TRBV5-1
CASRRTLSGASYEQYF
TGCGCCAGCAGGAGGACACTCAGCGGGGCCTCCTACGAGCAGTACTTC
>TRBJ1-1|.|many|TRBV28
CASSDQRGTFF
TGTGCCAGCAGCGACCAAAGGGGAACTTTCTTT
>TRBJ1-1|.|few|TRBV5-6
CASSVGPRTNTEAFF
TGTGCCAGCAGCGTGGGGCCCCGGACCAACACTGAAGCTTTCTTT
>TRBJ2-6|TRBD1|many|TRBV6-1
CASSHARGISGANVLTF
TGTGCCAGCAGCCACGCCAGGGGGATCTCTGGGGCCAACGTCCTGACTTTC
>TRBJ1-2|.|.|TRBV7-6
CASSLVSGGGYTF
TGTGCCAGCAGCTTAGTGTCTGGGGGTGGCTACACCTTC
>TRBJ2-5|TRBD1|many|TRBV28
CASSFLNRGRETQYF
TGTGCCAGCAGTTTCCTAAACAGGGGACGAGAGACCCAGTACTTC
>TRBJ1-6|.|few|TRBV7-2
CASSTGGDSPLHF
TGTGCCAGCAGCACAGGCGGGGATTCACCCCTCCACTTT
>TRBJ2-7|.|few|TRBV29-1
CSVAGHAYEQYF
TGCAGCGTTGCGGGACATGCCTACGAGCAGTACTTC
>TRBJ1-2|TRBD1|.|TRBV19
CASSATGVSGYTF
TGTGCCAGTAGTGCTACAGGGGTAAGCGGCTACACCTTC
>TRBJ2-7|.|many|TRBV7-2
CASSLYVSYEQYF
TGTGCCAGCAGCTTATACGTCTCCTACGAGCAGTACTTC
>TRBJ1-2|.|.|TRBV29-1
CSPTRRRCLLASFGGYTF
TGCAGCCCCACACGGAGGAGGTGCCTCCTTGCTTCTTTCGGTGGCTACACCTTC